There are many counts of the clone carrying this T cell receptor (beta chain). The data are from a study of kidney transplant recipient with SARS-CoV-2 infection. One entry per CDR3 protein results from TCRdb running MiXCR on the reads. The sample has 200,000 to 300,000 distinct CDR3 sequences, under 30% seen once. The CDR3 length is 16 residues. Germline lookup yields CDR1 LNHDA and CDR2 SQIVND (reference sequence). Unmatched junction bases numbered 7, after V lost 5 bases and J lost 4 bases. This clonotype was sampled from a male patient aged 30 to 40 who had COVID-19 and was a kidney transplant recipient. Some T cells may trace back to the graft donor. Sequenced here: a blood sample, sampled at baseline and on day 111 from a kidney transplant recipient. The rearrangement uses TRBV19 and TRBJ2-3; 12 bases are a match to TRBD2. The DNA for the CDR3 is TGTGCCAGTAGTGCCCGGGGACTAGCGGGCCCAGATACGCAGTATTTT. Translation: CASSARGLAGPDTQYF. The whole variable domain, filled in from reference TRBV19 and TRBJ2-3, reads DGGITQSPKYLFRKEGQNVTLSCEQNLNHDAMYWYRQDPGQGLRLIYYSQIVNDFQKGDIAEGYSVSREKKESFPLTVTSAQKNPTAFYLCASSARGLAGPDTQYFGPGTRLTVL.